This TCR beta chain was retrieved from a study of T cells after yellow fever vaccination. Notes on the study in general: Relatively few clonotypes were ones that appeared in both CD4 and CD8 compartments. Highly abundant clonotypes carried over from the bulk population could end up in FACS-sorted repertoires as contaminants. The booster saw the reappearance of most primary-vaccination clones (approximately 97% CD4, less than 90% CD8). The study found a weaker secondary response that peaked faster, day 5 versus 15.

At least ten counts were recorded for this clonotype. Its specificity is not known. Germline values: CDR1 DFQATT, CDR2 SNEGSKA (reference sequence). The length of the CDR3 is 14 residues. V was clipped by 3 bases and J by 6 bases, with 15 bases between them. From the 5' RACE reads, TCRdb called clonotypes with MiXCR, one entry per CDR3 protein. The sample holds around 72,000 distinct CDR3 sequences, 7.3% seen once. This chain uses TRBV20-1 with TRBJ2-1; D gene uncertain. Sequences were derived from CD8+ T cells sorted from PBMCs, sampled around 10 days after the first yellow fever vaccination. The receptor was derived from a man aged 18-30 years who received the YFV17D yellow fever vaccine. CDR3 residues: CSARLWEVGNEQFF. DNA of the CDR3: TGCAGTGCTAGGCTGTGGGAAGTGGGCAATGAGCAGTTCTTC.